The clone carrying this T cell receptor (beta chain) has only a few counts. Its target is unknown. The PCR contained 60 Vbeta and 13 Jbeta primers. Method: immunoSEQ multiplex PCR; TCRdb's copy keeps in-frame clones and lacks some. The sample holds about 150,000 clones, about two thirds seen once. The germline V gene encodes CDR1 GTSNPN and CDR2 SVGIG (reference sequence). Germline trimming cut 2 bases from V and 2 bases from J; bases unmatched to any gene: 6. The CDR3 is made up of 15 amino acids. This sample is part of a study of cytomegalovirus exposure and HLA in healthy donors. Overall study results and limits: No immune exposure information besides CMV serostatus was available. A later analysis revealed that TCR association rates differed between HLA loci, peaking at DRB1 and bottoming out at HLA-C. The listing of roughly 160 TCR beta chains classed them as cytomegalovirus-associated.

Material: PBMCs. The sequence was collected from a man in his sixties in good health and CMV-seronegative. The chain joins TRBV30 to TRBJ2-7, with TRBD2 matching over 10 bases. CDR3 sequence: CAWSLLAGDPYEQYF. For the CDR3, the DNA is TGTGCCTGGAGTCTTCTAGCGGGAGACCCCTACGAGCAGTACTTC.